The 4 T cell receptor beta chains in this list originate from one sample, sequenced in a study of T cell responses to AZD1222 COVID-19 vaccine. Using immunoSEQ multiplex PCR, the repertoire was profiled, and TCRdb retains in-frame clones only, with some absent. Among 100,000 to 150,000 clones listed, roughly 93% were seen once. The sample was peripheral blood, taken on day 0 of AZD1222 vaccination. Source of these receptors: an adult in good health.

The V call is TRBV4-3, the J call TRBJ1-1; 8 bases are shared with TRBD1. This CDR3 spans 15 amino acids. J lost 1 base, V lost 1 base, and 2 bases had no gene match. Germline V lookup: CDR1 LGHNA, CDR2 YSLEER. The DNA for the CDR3 is TGCGCCAGCAGCCAAGCAGGGGGCCCGAACACTGAAGCTTTCTTT. This translates into CASSQAGGPNTEAFF.

This clone was counted once. This chain links TRBV9 with TRBJ1-6; maybe TRBD1 (6 bases). The CDR3 consists of 15 residues. Trimming took off 3 bases at V and 6 bases at J, with 13 bases between the two ends. Looked up from germline, CDR1 is SGDLS and CDR2 is YYNGEE. CDR3 bases: TGTGCCAGCAGCGAGAACAGGGTGGGTAATTCACCCCTCCACTTT. Protein product: CASSENRVGNSPLHF. Full variable domain (remainder filled in from reference TRBV9 and TRBJ1-6): DSGVTQTPKHLITATGQRVTLRCSPRSGDLSVYWYQQSLDQGLQFLIQYYNGEERAKGNILERFSAQQFPDLHSELNLSSLELGDSALYFCASSENRVGNSPLHFGNGTRLTVT.

The V call is TRBV19, the J call TRBJ1-2; 12 nucleotides match TRBD1. Trimming took 5 bases from V and 5 from J; bases not matched to a gene: 9. From germline, CDR1 is LNHDA and CDR2 SQIVND (reference sequence). The CDR3 runs 16 residues. CDR3 loop: CASSFSGQGASYGYTF. The CDR3, as DNA: TGTGCCAGTAGTTTTTCGGGACAGGGGGCGAGTTATGGCTACACCTTC.

This clone was detected once. This sequence joins TRBV29-1 and TRBJ1-2, with 8 bases aligning to TRBD1. The CDR3 totals 14 residues. Germline CDR1 is SQVTM and CDR2 is ANQGSEA. Losses at the gene ends were 1 base for V and 8 bases for J; bases not matched to a gene: 9. The CDR3 loop is CSVEVGQGAGGYTF. In DNA, the CDR3 is TGCAGCGTTGAAGTTGGGCAGGGGGCTGGCGGCTACACCTTC.